A selection of T cell receptor beta chains follows, all from one sample in a study of early T cells in non-severe SARS-CoV-2 infection. MiXCR, run by TCRdb on the 5' RACE reads, gives a single entry per CDR3 protein. The sample consists of 70,000 or so distinct CDR3 sequences, around 15% of them appearing once. Sequenced material: whole blood. All receptors derive from an adult who was a healthcare worker with PCR-confirmed SARS-CoV-2 infection or an uninfected control (not recorded which). The CDR3 runs from the conserved cysteine through the conserved F or W. The D gene is left open where the match is weak. Where a row states a size, it is once, few, many or the class of an expanded clone; other rows omit it.

V gene: TRBV5-4
clone size: few
D gene: NA
J gene: TRBJ1-2
CDR3 protein: CAIPGPLFGYTF
CDR3 DNA: TGTGCCATCCCGGGGCCCTTGTTCGGCTACACCTTC

V gene: TRBV9
clone size: NA
D gene: TRBD2
J gene: TRBJ2-2
CDR3 protein: CAGSGGLKGELFF
CDR3 DNA: TGTGCCGGCAGCGGGGGCCTGAAAGGGGAGCTGTTTTTT

V gene: TRBV6-2/TRBV6-3
clone size: many
D gene: TRBD1
J gene: TRBJ1-1
CDR3 protein: CASRRGQANTEAFF
CDR3 DNA: TGTGCCAGCAGAAGGGGGCAAGCGAACACTGAAGCTTTCTTT

V gene: TRBV5-5
clone size: many
D gene: NA
J gene: TRBJ2-1
CDR3 protein: CASSPSWLRGATYNEQFF
CDR3 DNA: TGTGCCAGCAGCCCATCATGGCTCCGGGGCGCTACCTACAATGAGCAGTTCTTC

V gene: TRBV6-5
clone size: few
D gene: NA
J gene: TRBJ2-2
CDR3 protein: CASSLLFTTGELFF
CDR3 DNA: TGTGCCAGCAGTCTCCTCTTCACCACCGGGGAGCTGTTTTTT

V gene: TRBV12-3/TRBV12-4
clone size: few
D gene: NA
J gene: TRBJ1-4
CDR3 protein: CASSPWRGKNEKLFF
CDR3 DNA: TGTGCCAGCAGTCCCTGGAGAGGGAAGAATGAAAAACTGTTTTTT

V gene: TRBV6-6
clone size: NA
D gene: NA
J gene: TRBJ1-3
CDR3 protein: CASNNMAGNTIYF
CDR3 DNA: TGTGCCAGCAACAACATGGCTGGAAACACCATATATTTT

V gene: TRBV20-1
clone size: NA
D gene: TRBD2
J gene: TRBJ2-2
CDR3 protein: CSAGLAGGMNTGELFF
CDR3 DNA: TGCAGTGCGGGGCTAGCGGGGGGGATGAACACCGGGGAGCTGTTTTTT

V gene: TRBV29-1
clone size: few
D gene: NA
J gene: TRBJ1-1
CDR3 protein: CSVARSGSTEAFF
CDR3 DNA: TGCAGCGTAGCCAGGAGTGGGAGCACTGAAGCTTTCTTT

V gene: TRBV5-8
clone size: NA
D gene: TRBD1
J gene: TRBJ2-3
CDR3 protein: CASSPDRGRATFTQYF
CDR3 DNA: TGTGCCAGCAGCCCGGACAGGGGACGTGCTACCTTTACGCAGTATTTT

V gene: TRBV20-1
clone size: many
D gene: TRBD1
J gene: TRBJ1-4
CDR3 protein: CSATGTDKNEKLFF
CDR3 DNA: TGCAGTGCTACCGGGACAGATAAAAATGAAAAACTGTTTTTT

V gene: TRBV7-3
clone size: many
D gene: NA
J gene: TRBJ2-5
CDR3 protein: CASSLTARAQETQYF
CDR3 DNA: TGTGCCAGCAGCTTAACCGCTAGGGCCCAAGAGACCCAGTACTTC

V gene: TRBV29-1
clone size: few
D gene: TRBD2
J gene: TRBJ2-5
CDR3 protein: CSVESLRGVQETQYF
CDR3 DNA: TGCAGCGTTGAATCTCTGCGGGGGGTTCAAGAGACCCAGTACTTC

V gene: TRBV19
clone size: NA
D gene: NA
J gene: TRBJ2-4
CDR3 protein: CASSSSQGGKNIQYF
CDR3 DNA: TGTGCCAGTAGTAGCAGCCAGGGTGGAAAAAACATTCAGTACTTC

V gene: TRBV29-1
clone size: many
D gene: NA
J gene: TRBJ2-5
CDR3 protein: CSVAGTVQETQYF
CDR3 DNA: TGCAGCGTTGCGGGTACGGTCCAAGAGACCCAGTACTTC

V gene: TRBV23-1
clone size: NA
D gene: NA
J gene: TRBJ2-4
CDR3 protein: CASSQCTEAAKNIQYF
CDR3 DNA: TGCGCCAGCAGTCAATGTACAGAGGCGGCCAAAAACATTCAGTACTTC

V gene: TRBV2
clone size: NA
D gene: NA
J gene: TRBJ1-5
CDR3 protein: CASTGRGGAGQPQHF
CDR3 DNA: TGTGCCAGCACCGGACGGGGCGGGGCAGGGCAGCCCCAGCATTTT

V gene: TRBV12-3/TRBV12-4
clone size: NA
D gene: NA
J gene: TRBJ1-5
CDR3 protein: CASSFQGSDTQHF
CDR3 DNA: TGTGCCAGCAGTTTTCAGGGATCAGATACGCAGCATTTT

V gene: TRBV14
clone size: many
D gene: NA
J gene: TRBJ2-5
CDR3 protein: CASSQRFQETQYF
CDR3 DNA: TGTGCCAGCAGCCAAAGGTTCCAAGAGACCCAGTACTTC

V gene: TRBV29-1
clone size: medium-sized
D gene: NA
J gene: TRBJ1-1
CDR3 protein: CSVPAGTTMNTEAFF
CDR3 DNA: TGCAGCGTCCCGGCCGGGACAACTATGAACACTGAAGCTTTCTTT

V gene: TRBV27
clone size: many
D gene: NA
J gene: TRBJ1-4
CDR3 protein: CASSLSQATNEKLFF
CDR3 DNA: TGTGCCAGCAGTTTATCACAAGCAACTAATGAAAAACTGTTTTTT

V gene: TRBV6-2/TRBV6-3
clone size: few
D gene: NA
J gene: TRBJ2-1
CDR3 protein: CATRGEGVDNEQFF
CDR3 DNA: TGTGCCACCCGGGGCGAGGGCGTAGACAATGAGCAGTTCTTC

V gene: TRBV29-1
clone size: NA
D gene: NA
J gene: TRBJ1-1
CDR3 protein: CSVVDSYLTEAFF
CDR3 DNA: TGCAGCGTTGTGGACAGCTACCTCACTGAAGCTTTCTTT

V gene: TRBV20-1
clone size: few
D gene: NA
J gene: TRBJ1-4
CDR3 protein: CSARAAEVQLKWDEKLFF
CDR3 DNA: TGCAGTGCTAGAGCGGCTGAGGTTCAACTAAAATGGGATGAAAAACTGTTTTTT

V gene: TRBV20-1
clone size: once
D gene: NA
J gene: TRBJ2-1
CDR3 protein: CSARDRGAVNEQFF
CDR3 DNA: TGCAGTGCTAGAGATAGGGGGGCAGTCAATGAGCAGTTCTTC

V gene: TRBV18
clone size: few
D gene: NA
J gene: TRBJ2-1
CDR3 protein: CASSPSGRRSNEQFF
CDR3 DNA: TGTGCCAGCTCACCATCAGGACGTAGGAGTAATGAGCAGTTCTTC